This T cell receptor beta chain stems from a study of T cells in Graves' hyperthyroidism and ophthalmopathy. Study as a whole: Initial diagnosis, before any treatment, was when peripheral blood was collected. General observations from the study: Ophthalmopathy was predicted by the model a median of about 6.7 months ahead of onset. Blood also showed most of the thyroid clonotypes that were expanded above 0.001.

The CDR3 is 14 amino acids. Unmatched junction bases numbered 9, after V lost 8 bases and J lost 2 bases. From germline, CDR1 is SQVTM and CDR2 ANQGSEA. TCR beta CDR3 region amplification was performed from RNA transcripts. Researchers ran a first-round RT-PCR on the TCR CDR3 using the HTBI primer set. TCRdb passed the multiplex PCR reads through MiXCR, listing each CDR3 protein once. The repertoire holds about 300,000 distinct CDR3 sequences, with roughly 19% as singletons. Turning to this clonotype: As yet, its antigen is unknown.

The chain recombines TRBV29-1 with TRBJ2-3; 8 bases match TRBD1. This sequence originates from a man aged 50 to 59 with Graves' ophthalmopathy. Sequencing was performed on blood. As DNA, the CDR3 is TGCAGCCTTAGGACAGGGCGGATCACAGATACGCAGTATTTT. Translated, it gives CSLRTGRITDTQYF.